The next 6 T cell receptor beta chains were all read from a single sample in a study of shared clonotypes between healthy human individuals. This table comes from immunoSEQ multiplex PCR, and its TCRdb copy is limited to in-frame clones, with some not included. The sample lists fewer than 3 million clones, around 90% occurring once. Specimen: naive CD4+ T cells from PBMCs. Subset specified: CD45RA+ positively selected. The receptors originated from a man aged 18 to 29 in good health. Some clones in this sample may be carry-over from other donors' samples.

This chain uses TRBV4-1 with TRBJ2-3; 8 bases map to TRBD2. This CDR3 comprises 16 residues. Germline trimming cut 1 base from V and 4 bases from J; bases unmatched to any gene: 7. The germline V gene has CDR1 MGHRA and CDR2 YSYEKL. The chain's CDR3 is CASSQAPGGVPDTQYF. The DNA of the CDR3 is TGCGCCAGCAGCCAAGCCCCGGGAGGGGTTCCAGATACGCAGTATTTT.

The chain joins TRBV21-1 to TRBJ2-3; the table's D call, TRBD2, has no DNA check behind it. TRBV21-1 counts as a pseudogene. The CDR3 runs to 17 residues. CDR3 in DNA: TGTGCCAGCACCTTTTTGAGGGTTACGGCCCCGACCGATACGCAGTATTTT. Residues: CASTFLRVTAPTDTQYF.

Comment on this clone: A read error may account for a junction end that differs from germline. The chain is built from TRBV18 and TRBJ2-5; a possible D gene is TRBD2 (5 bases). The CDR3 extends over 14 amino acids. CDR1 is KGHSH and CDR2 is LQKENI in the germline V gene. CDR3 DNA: TGTGCCAGTTCACCAGCCGGGGAGCGAGAGACCCAGTACTTC. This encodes CASSPAGERETQYF.

The DNA for the CDR3 is TGCGCCAGCAGCTTGGATGGGGCCCCCAGGGACATTCAGTACTTC. Translating it yields CASSLDGAPRDIQYF. V usage is TRBV5-1 and J usage is TRBJ2-4; tentatively, D is TRBD1 (5 bases). V shed 0 bases and J shed 8 bases, with 15 bases lying between them. CDR1 and CDR2 (germline): SGHRS, YFSETQ. The length of the CDR3 is 15 residues.

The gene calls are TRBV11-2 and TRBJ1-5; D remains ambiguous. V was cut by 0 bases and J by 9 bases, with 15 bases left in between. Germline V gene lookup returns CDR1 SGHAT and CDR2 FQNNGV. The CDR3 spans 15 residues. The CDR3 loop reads CASSLELLPGGPQHF. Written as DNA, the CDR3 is TGTGCCAGCAGCTTAGAACTCCTTCCCGGTGGGCCCCAGCATTTT.

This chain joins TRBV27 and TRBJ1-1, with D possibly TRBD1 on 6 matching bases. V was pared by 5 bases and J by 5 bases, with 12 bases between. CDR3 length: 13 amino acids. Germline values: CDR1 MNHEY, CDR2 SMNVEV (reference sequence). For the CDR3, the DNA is TGTGCCAGCAGTCCCGGGGGGCGTACTGAAGCTTTCTTT. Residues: CASSPGGRTEAFF.